This is a list of T cell receptor beta chains from one sample in a study of CD8+CD57+ T cells in acquired aplastic anemia. TCRdb re-derived calls from the reads in MiXCR, one entry per CDR3 protein. The sample holds approximately 220,000 distinct CDR3 sequences, about half seen once. Sequencing used sorted CD4+, CD8+, or CD8+CD57+ T cells (not recorded which) from PBMCs. Every receptor here comes from a human donor with aplastic anemia. The CDR3 runs from the conserved cysteine through the conserved F or W. The D gene is left open where the match is weak. Size is stated for part of the rows, as once, few or many counts, or as a class when the clone is expanded.

TRBJ2-3 | few | TRBV2 | NA | TGTGCCAGCAGGGAAAATCCCCCGGGGACGGCTAGCACAGATACGCAGTGTTTT | CASRENPPGTASTDTQCF
TRBJ1-1 | NA | TRBV9 | TRBD1 | TGTGCCAGCAGCGTAGGAGCAGGGGGCGCGGGCACTGAAGCTTTCTTT | CASSVGAGGAGTEAFF
TRBJ2-7 | NA | TRBV20-1 | TRBD2 | TGCAGTGCTAGTTCCGGGGGGAGTTACGAGCAGTACTTC | CSASSGGSYEQYF
TRBJ1-1 | NA | TRBV12-3/TRBV12-4 | TRBD1 | TGTGCCAGCAGTTGGGACAGGGGCAATGAAGCTTTCTTT | CASSWDRGNEAFF
TRBJ2-5 | NA | TRBV12-3/TRBV12-4 | TRBD1 | TGTGCCAGCACTAACAGGGGGCGTATAGGTGATGAGACCCAGTACTTC | CASTNRGRIGDETQYF
TRBJ2-1 | NA | TRBV7-8 | NA | TGTGCCAGCAGCTTAGCGGACATGGGCAATGAGCAGTTCTTC | CASSLADMGNEQFF
TRBJ1-5 | NA | TRBV19 | NA | TGTGCCAGTAGTATGAGGCGGCCACAAGGAGAGACCCAGCATTTT | CASSMRRPQGETQHF
TRBJ1-2 | many | TRBV20-1 | NA | TGCAGTGCTAAGGCCGGCCTAAGTCACACCTATGGCTACACCTTC | CSAKAGLSHTYGYTF
TRBJ1-1 | many | TRBV6-6 | NA | TGTGCCAGTTCCTCGCACATGAACACTGAAGCTTTCTTT | CASSSHMNTEAFF
TRBJ2-7 | NA | TRBV11-3 | TRBD1 | TGTGCCAGCAGCTGTCGACAGGGGGAGCAGTACTTC | CASSCRQGEQYF
TRBJ2-7 | NA | TRBV12-3/TRBV12-4 | NA | TGTGCCAGCAGTTTATCTTCAGGGTTTGGAGAGCAGTACTTC | CASSLSSGFGEQYF
TRBJ1-6 | once | TRBV5-6 | TRBD1 | TGTGCCAGCATGCGCGTCGGGACAGGGGGTTCACCCCTCCACTTT | CASMRVGTGGSPLHF
TRBJ2-7 | few | TRBV7-2 | NA | TGTGCCAGCAGCCCTATTGTCGGGGACTCCTACGAGCAGTACTTC | CASSPIVGDSYEQYF
TRBJ2-1 | few | TRBV7-2 | TRBD2 | TGTGCCAGCCCGCCTGCGGGGGGAGACAATGAGCAGTTCTTC | CASPPAGGDNEQFF
TRBJ1-1 | NA | TRBV6-5 | NA | TGTGCCAGCAGCAAGAACACCCAAGGCGACACTGAAGCTTTCTTT | CASSKNTQGDTEAFF
TRBJ2-7 | many | TRBV4-1 | NA | TGCGCCAGCAGCCAAGATTATCCGGGACTGACCTACGAGCAGTACTTC | CASSQDYPGLTYEQYF
TRBJ1-2 | many | TRBV10-2 | TRBD1 | TGCGCCAGCAGTGTCACAGGGGTTGAGGGCTACACCTTC | CASSVTGVEGYTF
TRBJ2-6 | NA | TRBV2 | NA | TGTGCCGGCAGACGGATCTCTGGGGCCAACGTCCTGACTTTC | CAGRRISGANVLTF
TRBJ2-3 | many | TRBV20-1 | NA | TGCAGTGCTAACCGACAGACAGATACGCAGTATTTT | CSANRQTDTQYF
TRBJ2-2 | many | TRBV7-9 | TRBD2 | TGTGCCAGCAGCTTAAGACGGGCGCTAGCGGGGCGTTCGAACACCGGGGAGCTGTTTTTT | CASSLRRALAGRSNTGELFF
TRBJ2-5 | NA | TRBV29-1 | TRBD2 | TGCAGCGTTGCTCGCCTAGCGGGTTCACAAGAGACCCAGTACTTC | CSVARLAGSQETQYF
TRBJ2-1 | many | TRBV20-1 | TRBD1 | TGCAGTGCTACGATACAGGGGGCCGGGAATGAGCAGTTCTTC | CSATIQGAGNEQFF
TRBJ1-5 | NA | TRBV6-1 | NA | TGTGCCAGCAGTTACTCGTCGGCCCAGCATTTT | CASSYSSAQHF
TRBJ2-7 | NA | TRBV20-1 | NA | TGCAGTGCCCAGGGGGGCAGGGGGGGGGGGGAGCAGTACTTC | CSAQGGRGGGEQYF
TRBJ2-7 | NA | TRBV11-3 | TRBD2 | TGTGCCAGCAGCTTAGGGACTAGCGGGGGCCAAACCTACGAGCAGTACTTC | CASSLGTSGGQTYEQYF
TRBJ2-7 | NA | TRBV9 | NA | TGTGCCAGCAGCGTAATGAGTCCAGGGTACTTC | CASSVMSPGYF
TRBJ1-5 | NA | TRBV7-3 | NA | TGTGCCAGCAGCCAGGGAATAGGACCCCAGCATTTT | CASSQGIGPQHF
TRBJ1-6 | many | TRBV10-2 | NA | TGCGCCAGCAGTGCCAGGTGGGGGACAAATTCACCCCTCCACTTT | CASSARWGTNSPLHF
TRBJ2-1 | NA | TRBV10-3 | TRBD1 | TGTGCCAGCAGTTTCGCGGGACAGGACTACAATGAGCAGTTCTTC | CASSFAGQDYNEQFF
TRBJ2-7 | many | TRBV25-1 | NA | TGTGCCAGCAGTGATTCAATCTACGAGCAGTACTTC | CASSDSIYEQYF
TRBJ1-6 | NA | TRBV20-1 | NA | TGCAGTGCTAGGTCCGGGACAAGGAATTCACCCCTCCACTTT | CSARSGTRNSPLHF
TRBJ1-2 | many | TRBV18 | NA | TGTGCCAGCTCACCCTCCGGCTCCTATGGCTACACCTTC | CASSPSGSYGYTF
TRBJ2-7 | NA | TRBV7-2 | NA | TGTGCCAGCAGACCAGCACTCGGACAGCATTCCTACGAGCAGTACTTC | CASRPALGQHSYEQYF
TRBJ2-7 | many | TRBV20-1 | NA | TGCAGTGCTAAACAAGACAGCCTCCAAAAGTACGAGCAGTACTTC | CSAKQDSLQKYEQYF
TRBJ1-1 | many | TRBV19 | NA | TGTGCCAGTAGTTTATACGGGATGAACACTGAAGCTTTCTTT | CASSLYGMNTEAFF
TRBJ1-5 | NA | TRBV6-6 | TRBD1 | TGTGCCACCTCCATGGGGGGACAGGGTCGCAATCAGCCCCAGCATTTT | CATSMGGQGRNQPQHF
TRBJ2-7 | many | TRBV10-1 | NA | TGCGCCAGCAGTGTTGGCGGGACAGAGCCCCCCTACGAGCAGTACTTC | CASSVGGTEPPYEQYF
TRBJ1-6 | NA | TRBV19 | TRBD1 | TGTGCCAGTAGGCAACAGGGGCATAATTCACCCCTCCACTTT | CASRQQGHNSPLHF
TRBJ2-7 | NA | TRBV7-9 | TRBD1 | TGTGCCAGCACTTCCGGGACAGGGACCTACGAGCAGTACTTC | CASTSGTGTYEQYF
TRBJ2-7 | many | TRBV6-1 | NA | TGTGCCAGCAGTGATTTAGGGGACGAGCAGTACTTC | CASSDLGDEQYF
TRBJ1-1 | NA | TRBV2 | NA | TGTGCCAGCAGTGAAGGGGGCGGCACTGAAGCTTTCTTT | CASSEGGGTEAFF
TRBJ2-2 | many | TRBV9 | NA | TGTGCCAGCACGTTGAACACCGGGGAGCTGTTTTTT | CASTLNTGELFF
TRBJ1-4 | many | TRBV20-1 | TRBD1 | TGCAGTGCCACGGGACAGGCTAATGAAAAACTGTTTTTT | CSATGQANEKLFF
TRBJ2-2 | many | TRBV2 | NA | TGTGCCAGCAAGCCGCAGGGGAACACCGGGGAGCTGTTTTTT | CASKPQGNTGELFF
TRBJ1-1 | many | TRBV20-1 | TRBD1 | TGCAGTGCTAGAGATCCCGGGACAGACACTGAAGCTTTCTTT | CSARDPGTDTEAFF
TRBJ1-4 | NA | TRBV7-9 | TRBD1 | TGTGCCAGCAGCCCTAGTTGGACAGGGGCACATGAAAAACTGTTTTTT | CASSPSWTGAHEKLFF
TRBJ2-2 | NA | TRBV27 | TRBD2 | TGTGCCAGCAGTTTATTCTCCGGGGGGGCCGTCGGGGAGCTGTTTTTT | CASSLFSGGAVGELFF
TRBJ1-5 | NA | TRBV19 | NA | TGTGCCAGTAGTATAGCCGGTGGGGGCGATCAGCCCCAGCATTTT | CASSIAGGGDQPQHF
TRBJ2-3 | many | TRBV20-1 | NA | TGCAGTGCTAGAGATAGGGGGGGGGGCGGAACAGATACGCAGTATTTT | CSARDRGGGGTDTQYF
TRBJ2-7 | NA | TRBV19 | NA | TGTGCCAGTAGTACTTTAGGACAGCTCTACGAGCAGTACTTC | CASSTLGQLYEQYF
TRBJ1-2 | many | TRBV20-1 | NA | TGCAGTGCTAGACCGGGAGCCGGTGGCTACACCTTC | CSARPGAGGYTF
TRBJ2-5 | many | TRBV20-1 | TRBD2 | TGCAGTGCTACTCACAGCGGGGGGGCCTTAAGAGAGACCCAGTACTTC | CSATHSGGALRETQYF
TRBJ1-5 | many | TRBV6-5 | NA | TGTGCCAGCACCGCGACAGGCGTTAGCAATCAGCCCCAGCATTTT | CASTATGVSNQPQHF
TRBJ1-5 | many | TRBV24-1 | NA | TGTGCCACCAGTGATTCCTACCACGGGACACGCGAACAGCCCCAGCATTTT | CATSDSYHGTREQPQHF